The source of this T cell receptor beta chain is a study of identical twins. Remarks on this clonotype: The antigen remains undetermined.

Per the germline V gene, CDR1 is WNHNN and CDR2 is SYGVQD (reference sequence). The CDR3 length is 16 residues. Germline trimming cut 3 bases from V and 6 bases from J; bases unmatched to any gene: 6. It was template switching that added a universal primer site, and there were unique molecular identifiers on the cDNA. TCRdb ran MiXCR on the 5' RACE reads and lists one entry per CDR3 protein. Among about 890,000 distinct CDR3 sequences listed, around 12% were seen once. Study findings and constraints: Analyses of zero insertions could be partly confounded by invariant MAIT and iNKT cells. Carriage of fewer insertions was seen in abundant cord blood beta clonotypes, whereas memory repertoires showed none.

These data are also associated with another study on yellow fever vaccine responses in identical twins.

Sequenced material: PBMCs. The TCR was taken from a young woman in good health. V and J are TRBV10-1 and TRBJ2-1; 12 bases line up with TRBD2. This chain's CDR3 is CASSDTSGRNPNEQFF. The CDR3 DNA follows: TGCGCCAGCAGTGATACTAGCGGGAGGAATCCCAATGAGCAGTTCTTC.